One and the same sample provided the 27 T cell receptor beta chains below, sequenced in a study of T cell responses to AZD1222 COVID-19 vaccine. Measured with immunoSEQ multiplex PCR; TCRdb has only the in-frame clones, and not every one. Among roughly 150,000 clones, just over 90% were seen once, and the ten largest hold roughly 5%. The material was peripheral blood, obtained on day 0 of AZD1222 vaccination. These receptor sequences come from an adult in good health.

In DNA form, the CDR3 reads TGTGCCAGCAGCCAAGTACAGGGTATTGGAGAGCAGTACTTC. It translates to CASSQVQGIGEQYF. The chain joins TRBV14 to TRBJ2-7, with D perhaps TRBD1 (6 bases). The germline V and J ends were trimmed by 1 base and 7 bases, with 14 bases remaining between them. Germline V lookup: CDR1 SGHDN, CDR2 FVKESK. This CDR3 region has 14 residues.

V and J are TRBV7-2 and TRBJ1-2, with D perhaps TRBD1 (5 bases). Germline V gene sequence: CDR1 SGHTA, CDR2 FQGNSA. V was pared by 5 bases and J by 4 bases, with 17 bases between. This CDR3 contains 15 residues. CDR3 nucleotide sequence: TGTGCCAGCAGCCCAACGGGGCCGGGCCTCTATGGCTACACCTTC. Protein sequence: CASSPTGPGLYGYTF. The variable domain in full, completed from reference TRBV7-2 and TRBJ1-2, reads GAGVSQSPSNKVTEKGKDVELRCDPISGHTALYWYRQSLGQGLEFLIYFQGNSAPDKSGLPSDRFSAERTGGSVSTLTIQRTQQEDSAVYLCASSPTGPGLYGYTFGSGTRLTVV.

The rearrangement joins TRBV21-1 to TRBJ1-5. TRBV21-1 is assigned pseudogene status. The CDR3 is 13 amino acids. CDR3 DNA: TGTGCCAGCAGCCAAAGGGCAGGTCAGCCCCAGCATTTT. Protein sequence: CASSQRAGQPQHF.

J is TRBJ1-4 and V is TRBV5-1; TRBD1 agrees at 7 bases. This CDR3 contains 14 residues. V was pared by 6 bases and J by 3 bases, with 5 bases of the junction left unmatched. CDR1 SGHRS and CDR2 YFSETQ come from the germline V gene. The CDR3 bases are TGCGCCAGCACCGGAGGGACAGCTAATGAAAAACTGTTTTTT. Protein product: CASTGGTANEKLFF.

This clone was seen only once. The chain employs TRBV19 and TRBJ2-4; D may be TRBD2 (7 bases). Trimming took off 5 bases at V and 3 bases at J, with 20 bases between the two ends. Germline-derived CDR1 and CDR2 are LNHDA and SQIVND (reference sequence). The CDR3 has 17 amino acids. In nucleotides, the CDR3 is TGTGCCAGTAGTTCCCGAGGGGGGGCAGTAGGCAAAAACATTCAGTACTTC. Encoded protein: CASSSRGGAVGKNIQYF.

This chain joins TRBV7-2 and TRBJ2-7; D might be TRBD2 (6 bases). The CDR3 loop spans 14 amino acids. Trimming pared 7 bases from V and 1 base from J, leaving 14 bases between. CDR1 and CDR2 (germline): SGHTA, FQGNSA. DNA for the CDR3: TGTGCCAGCAACCCGGGGGTTCGATCCTACGAGCAGTACTTC. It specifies CASNPGVRSYEQYF.

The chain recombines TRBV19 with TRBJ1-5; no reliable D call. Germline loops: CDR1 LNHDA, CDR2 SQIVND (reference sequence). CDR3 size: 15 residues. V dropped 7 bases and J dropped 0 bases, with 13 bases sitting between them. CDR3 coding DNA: TGTGCCAGTATTTGGAAGGGATATAGCAATCAGCCCCAGCATTTT. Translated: CASIWKGYSNQPQHF.

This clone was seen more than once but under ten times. The chain's CDR3 is CAWSSLGGGEPQHF. The DNA for the CDR3 is TGTGCCTGGAGCTCCTTGGGAGGGGGGGAGCCCCAGCATTTT. The chain combines TRBV30 with TRBJ1-5; tentative D call: TRBD1 (6 bases). With 3 bases removed from V and 8 bases from J, the gap between germline ends came to 17 bases. Germline V gene data show CDR1 as GTSNPN and CDR2 as SVGIG (reference sequence). CDR3 length: 14 residues.

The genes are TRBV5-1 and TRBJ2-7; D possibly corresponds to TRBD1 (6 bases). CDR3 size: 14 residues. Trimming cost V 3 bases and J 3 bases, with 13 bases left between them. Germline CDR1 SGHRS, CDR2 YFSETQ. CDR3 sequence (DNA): TGCGCCAGCAGCTCCTCAGGGGAGAGCTACGAGCAGTACTTC. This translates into CASSSSGESYEQYF.

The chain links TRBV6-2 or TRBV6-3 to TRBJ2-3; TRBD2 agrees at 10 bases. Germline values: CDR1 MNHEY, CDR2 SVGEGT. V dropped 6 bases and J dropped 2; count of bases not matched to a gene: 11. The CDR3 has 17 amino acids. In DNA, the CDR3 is TGTGCCAGCAGCAGGACTAGCGGTCGGGCACACACAGATACGCAGTATTTT. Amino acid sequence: CASSRTSGRAHTDTQYF.

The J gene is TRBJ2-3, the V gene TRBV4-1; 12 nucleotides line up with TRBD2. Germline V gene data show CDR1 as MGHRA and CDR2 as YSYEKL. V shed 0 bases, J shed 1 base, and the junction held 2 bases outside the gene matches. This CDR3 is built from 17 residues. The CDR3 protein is CASSQDPSGRGTDTQYF. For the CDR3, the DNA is TGCGCCAGCAGCCAAGACCCTAGCGGGAGGGGCACAGATACGCAGTATTTT.

Written as DNA, the CDR3 is TGTGCCTGGAGTGTTACAGGGGTAGATACGCAGTATTTT. It translates to CAWSVTGVDTQYF. The J gene is TRBJ2-3, the V gene TRBV30; 7 nucleotides agree with TRBD1. CDR1 GTSNPN and CDR2 SVGIG come from the germline V gene (reference sequence). Trimming cost V 0 bases and J 5 bases; bases outside gene matches: 2. CDR3 size: 13 residues.

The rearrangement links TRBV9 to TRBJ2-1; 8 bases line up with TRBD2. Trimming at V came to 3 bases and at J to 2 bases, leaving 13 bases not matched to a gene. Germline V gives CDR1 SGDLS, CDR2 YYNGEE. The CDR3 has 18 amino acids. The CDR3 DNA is TGTGCCAGCAGCGGCCTAGCGGGCCGGGGAATTACCTACAATGAGCAGTTCTTC. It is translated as CASSGLAGRGITYNEQFF.

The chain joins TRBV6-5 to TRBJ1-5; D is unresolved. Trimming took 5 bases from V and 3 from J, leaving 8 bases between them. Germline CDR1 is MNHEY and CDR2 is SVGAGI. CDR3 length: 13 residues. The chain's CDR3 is CASSLEYNQPQHF. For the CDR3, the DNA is TGTGCCAGCAGTCTCGAATACAATCAGCCCCAGCATTTT.

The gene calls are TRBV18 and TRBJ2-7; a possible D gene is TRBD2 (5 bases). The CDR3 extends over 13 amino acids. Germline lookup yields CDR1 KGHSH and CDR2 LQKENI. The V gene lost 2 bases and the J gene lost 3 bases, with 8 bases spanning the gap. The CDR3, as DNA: TGTGCCAGCTCACCATCGGGGATCTACGAGCAGTACTTC. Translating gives CASSPSGIYEQYF.

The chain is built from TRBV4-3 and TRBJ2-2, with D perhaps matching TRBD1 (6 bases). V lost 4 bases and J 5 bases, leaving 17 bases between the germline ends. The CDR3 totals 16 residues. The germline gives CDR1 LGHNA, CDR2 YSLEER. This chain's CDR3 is CASSPFSDRSTGELFF. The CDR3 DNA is TGCGCCAGCAGCCCTTTTTCCGACAGGTCAACCGGGGAGCTGTTTTTT.

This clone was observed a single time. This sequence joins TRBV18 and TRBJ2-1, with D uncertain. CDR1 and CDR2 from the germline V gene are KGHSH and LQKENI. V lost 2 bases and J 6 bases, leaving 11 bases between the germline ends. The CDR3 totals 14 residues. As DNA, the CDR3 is TGTGCCAGCTCACCAATGGATTCCCTCAATGAGCAGTTCTTC. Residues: CASSPMDSLNEQFF.

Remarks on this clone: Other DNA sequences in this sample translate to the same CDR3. CDR3 sequence: CASSLGLQETQYF. CDR3 coding DNA: TGTGCCAGCAGCTTAGGATTACAAGAGACCCAGTACTTC. The gene calls are TRBV7-2 and TRBJ2-5; D ambiguous. V gave up 1 base and J gave up 2 bases, with 5 bases separating them. CDR1 is SGHTA, CDR2 FQGNSA, per germline. The CDR3 consists of 13 residues.

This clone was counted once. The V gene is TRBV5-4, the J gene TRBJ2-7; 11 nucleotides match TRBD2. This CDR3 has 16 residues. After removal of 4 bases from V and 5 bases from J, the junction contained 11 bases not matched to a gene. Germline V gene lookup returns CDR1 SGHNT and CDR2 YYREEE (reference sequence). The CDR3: CASSPELAGAHDEQYF. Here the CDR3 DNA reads TGTGCCAGCAGCCCCGAACTAGCGGGGGCCCATGACGAGCAGTACTTC.

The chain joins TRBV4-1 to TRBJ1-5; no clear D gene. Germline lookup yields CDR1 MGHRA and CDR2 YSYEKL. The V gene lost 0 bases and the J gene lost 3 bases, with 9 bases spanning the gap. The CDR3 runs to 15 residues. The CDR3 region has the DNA TGCGCCAGCAGCCAAGATGTGGGAAACAATCAGCCCCAGCATTTT. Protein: CASSQDVGNNQPQHF.

The CDR3 nucleotides are TGTGCCAGCAGTTACTCAGGCAGGGGGACTGGAAACACCATATATTTT. Translation: CASSYSGRGTGNTIYF. V gene TRBV6-5 combines with J gene TRBJ1-3, with TRBD1 matching over 7 bases. V trimming: 0 bases; J trimming: 2 bases; junction bases outside the gene matches: 4. The length of the CDR3 is 16 residues. CDR1 MNHEY and CDR2 SVGAGI come from the germline V gene.

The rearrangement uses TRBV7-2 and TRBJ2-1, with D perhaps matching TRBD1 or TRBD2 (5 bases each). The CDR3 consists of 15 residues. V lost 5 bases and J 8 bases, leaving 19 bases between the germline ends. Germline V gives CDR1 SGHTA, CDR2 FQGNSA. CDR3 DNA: TGTGCCAGCAGCGCGAAACACCGGGGCAGAGATGAGCAGTTCTTC. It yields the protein CASSAKHRGRDEQFF. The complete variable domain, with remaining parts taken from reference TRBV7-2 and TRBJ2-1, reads GAGVSQSPSNKVTEKGKDVELRCDPISGHTALYWYRQSLGQGLEFLIYFQGNSAPDKSGLPSDRFSAERTGGSVSTLTIQRTQQEDSAVYLCASSAKHRGRDEQFFGPGTRLTVL.

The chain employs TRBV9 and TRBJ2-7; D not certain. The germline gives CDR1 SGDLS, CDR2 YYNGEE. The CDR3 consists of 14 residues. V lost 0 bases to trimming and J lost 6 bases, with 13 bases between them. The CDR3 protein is CASSVGIPPFEQYF. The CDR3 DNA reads TGTGCCAGCAGCGTAGGAATCCCCCCCTTCGAGCAGTACTTC. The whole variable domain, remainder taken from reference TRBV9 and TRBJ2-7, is DSGVTQTPKHLITATGQRVTLRCSPRSGDLSVYWYQQSLDQGLQFLIQYYNGEERAKGNILERFSAQQFPDLHSELNLSSLELGDSALYFCASSVGIPPFEQYFGPGTRLTVT.

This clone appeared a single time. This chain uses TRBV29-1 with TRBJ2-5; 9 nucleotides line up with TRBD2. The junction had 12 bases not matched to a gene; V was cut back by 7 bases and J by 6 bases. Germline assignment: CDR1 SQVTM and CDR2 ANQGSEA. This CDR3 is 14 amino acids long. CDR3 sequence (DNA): TGCAGCGCCACGTGGGCGGGAGGGGCAAAGACCCAGTACTTC. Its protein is CSATWAGGAKTQYF.

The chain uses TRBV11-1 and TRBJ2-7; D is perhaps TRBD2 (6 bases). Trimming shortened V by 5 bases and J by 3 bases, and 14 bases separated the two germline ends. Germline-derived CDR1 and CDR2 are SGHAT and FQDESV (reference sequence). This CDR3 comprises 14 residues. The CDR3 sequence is CASSRRESIYEQYF. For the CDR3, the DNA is TGTGCCAGCAGCCGACGGGAGTCTATCTACGAGCAGTACTTC.

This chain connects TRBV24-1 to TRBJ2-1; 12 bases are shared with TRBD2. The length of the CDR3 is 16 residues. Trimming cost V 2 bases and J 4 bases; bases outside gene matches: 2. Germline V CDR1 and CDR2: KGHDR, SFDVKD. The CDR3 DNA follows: TGTGCCACCAGTGATTCCGGGACTAGCGGGTACAATGAGCAGTTCTTC. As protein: CATSDSGTSGYNEQFF.

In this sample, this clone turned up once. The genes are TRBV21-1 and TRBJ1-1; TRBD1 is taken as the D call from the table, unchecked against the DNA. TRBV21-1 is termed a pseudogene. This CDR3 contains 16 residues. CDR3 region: CASSLKLQGASTEAFF. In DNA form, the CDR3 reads TGTGCCAGCAGCCTAAAGTTACAGGGGGCCAGCACTGAAGCTTTCTTT.